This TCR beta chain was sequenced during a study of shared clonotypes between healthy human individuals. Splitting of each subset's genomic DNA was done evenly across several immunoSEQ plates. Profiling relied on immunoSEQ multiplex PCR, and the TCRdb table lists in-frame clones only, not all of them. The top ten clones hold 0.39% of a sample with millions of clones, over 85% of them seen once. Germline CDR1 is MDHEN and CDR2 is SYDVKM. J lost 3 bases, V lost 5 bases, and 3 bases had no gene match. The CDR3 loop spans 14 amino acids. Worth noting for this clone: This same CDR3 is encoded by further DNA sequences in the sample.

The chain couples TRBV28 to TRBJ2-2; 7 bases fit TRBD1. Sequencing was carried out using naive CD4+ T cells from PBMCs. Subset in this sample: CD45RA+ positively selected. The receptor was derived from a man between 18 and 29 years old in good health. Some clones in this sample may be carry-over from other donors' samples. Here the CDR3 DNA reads TGTGCCAGCAGTCGACAGGGCTACACCGGGGAGCTGTTTTTT. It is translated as CASSRQGYTGELFF.